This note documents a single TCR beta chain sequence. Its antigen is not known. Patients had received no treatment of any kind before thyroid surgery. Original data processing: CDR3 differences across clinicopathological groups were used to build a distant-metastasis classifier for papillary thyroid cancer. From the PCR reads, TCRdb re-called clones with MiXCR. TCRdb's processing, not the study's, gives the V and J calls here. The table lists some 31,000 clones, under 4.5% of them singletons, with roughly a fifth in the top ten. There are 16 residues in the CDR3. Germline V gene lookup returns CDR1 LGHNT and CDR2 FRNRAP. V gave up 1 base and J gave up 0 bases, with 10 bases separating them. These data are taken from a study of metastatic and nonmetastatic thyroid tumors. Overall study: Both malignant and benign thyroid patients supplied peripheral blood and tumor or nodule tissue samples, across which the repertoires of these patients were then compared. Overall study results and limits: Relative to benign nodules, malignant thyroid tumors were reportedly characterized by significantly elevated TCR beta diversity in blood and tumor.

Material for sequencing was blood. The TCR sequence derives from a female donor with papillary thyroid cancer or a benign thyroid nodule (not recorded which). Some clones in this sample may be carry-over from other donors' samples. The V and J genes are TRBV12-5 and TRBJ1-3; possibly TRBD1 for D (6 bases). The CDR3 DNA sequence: TGTGCTAGTGGTTTGGGGACAGCTCGCTCTGGAAACACCATATATTTT. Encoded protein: CASGLGTARSGNTIYF. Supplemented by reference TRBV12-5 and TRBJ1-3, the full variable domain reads DARVTQTPRHKVTEMGQEVTMRCQPILGHNTVFWYRQTMMQGLELLAYFRNRAPLDDSGMPKDRFSAEMPDATLATLKIQPSEPRDSAVYFCASGLGTARSGNTIYFGEGSWLTVV.